These 30 T cell receptor beta chains came from one sample sequenced in a study of T cells in localized non-small cell lung cancer. Generated by immunoSEQ multiplex PCR, the TCRdb table keeps only in-frame clones and is missing some. The data show 40,000 to 60,000 clones, roughly 79% seen once. The sample in question was peripheral blood mononuclear cells, obtained before any cancer treatment. Every receptor here comes from a man aged 35 to 70 with stage III lung adenocarcinoma.

The chain links TRBV11-2 to TRBJ2-3; D call uncertain. Looked up from germline, CDR1 is SGHAT and CDR2 is FQNNGV. Trimming left V 5 bases short and J 3 bases short, with 21 bases between. The CDR3 length is 17 residues. CDR3: CASSPIKGAAITDTQYF. DNA of the CDR3: TGTGCCAGCAGCCCTATAAAGGGCGCGGCGATTACAGATACGCAGTATTTT.

The gene calls are TRBV10-3 and TRBJ2-7; D is possibly TRBD1 or TRBD2 (5 bases each). The CDR3 contains 12 residues. V shed 10 bases and J shed 0 bases, with 10 bases lying between them. Germline values: CDR1 ENHRY, CDR2 SYGVKD. For the CDR3, the DNA is TGTGCCACCTGGGACGGCTCCTACGAGCAGTACTTC. Residues: CATWDGSYEQYF.

The V call is TRBV2, the J call TRBJ2-7; 10 bases line up with TRBD1. Germline lookup yields CDR1 SNHLY and CDR2 FYNNEI. The V gene end was trimmed by 5 bases and the J gene end by 5 bases; junction bases not matched to a gene: 9. The CDR3 length is 15 residues. As DNA, the CDR3 is TGTGCCAGCAGTTTCCGGGACAGGGGCTCGGACGAGCAGTACTTC. This translates into CASSFRDRGSDEQYF.

The chain employs TRBV7-8 and TRBJ2-7; the match to TRBD2 covers 7 bases. There are 14 residues in the CDR3. Germline CDR1 is SGHVS and CDR2 is FQNEAQ. Trimming cost V 5 bases and J 1 base; bases outside gene matches: 5. CDR3 DNA sequence: TGTGCCAGCAGCGCGGGGGAGGTTTCCTACGAGCAGTACTTC. This gives the protein CASSAGEVSYEQYF.

The rearrangement links TRBV5-1 to TRBJ1-5, with D possibly TRBD1 on 6 matching bases. V was pared by 5 bases and J by 4 bases, with 16 bases between. The CDR3 has 15 amino acids. Germline V gene data show CDR1 as SGHRS and CDR2 as YFSETQ. The CDR3 DNA reads as TGCGCCAGCAGACAGGGACCGCAGGAGAATCAGCCCCAGCATTTT. The encoded protein is CASRQGPQENQPQHF.

This sequence joins TRBV5-4 and TRBJ2-7; 8 bases agree with TRBD1. The CDR3 spans 13 residues. The germline V gene has CDR1 SGHNT and CDR2 YYREEE (reference sequence). The V and J ends lost 4 bases and 6 bases, in that order; junction bases with no gene match: 6. The CDR3 protein is CASSIDRGGEQYF. CDR3 nucleotide sequence: TGTGCCAGCAGCATCGACAGGGGAGGCGAGCAGTACTTC.

This clone appeared once. The chain recombines TRBV27 with TRBJ2-3; maybe TRBD1 (6 bases). The CDR3 spans 14 residues. Between the trimmed V and J ends, which lost 6 bases and 3 bases, there was a span of 13 bases. Germline V CDR1 and CDR2: MNHEY, SMNVEV (reference sequence). The CDR3 protein is CASSLRRGTDTQYF. The CDR3 DNA reads TGTGCCAGCAGCCTTCGCAGGGGAACAGATACGCAGTATTTT.

V usage is TRBV6-9 and J usage is TRBJ2-7, with 7 bases matching TRBD2. The V and J ends lost 2 bases and 3 bases, in that order; junction bases with no gene match: 10. This CDR3 is 16 amino acids long. CDR1 is MNHGY, CDR2 SVAAGI, per germline. The CDR3 region is CASSYIAYGEGYEQYF. In DNA, the CDR3 is TGTGCCAGCAGTTATATAGCTTATGGGGAGGGCTACGAGCAGTACTTC.

This clone was seen just once. This chain uses TRBV6-1 with TRBJ2-3; no firm D call. Germline V gene lookup returns CDR1 MNHNS and CDR2 SASEGT. The CDR3 is 12 amino acids. Trimming cost V 2 bases and J 6 bases, with 6 bases left between them. CDR3 sequence: CASSEYGDTQYF. The CDR3 DNA sequence: TGTGCCAGCAGTGAATACGGGGATACGCAGTATTTT.

This chain joins TRBV13 and TRBJ2-1; 7 nucleotides match TRBD2. CDR3 length: 14 residues. Looked up from germline, CDR1 is PRHDT and CDR2 is FYEKMQ (reference sequence). The V and J ends lost 5 bases and 7 bases, in that order; junction bases with no gene match: 8. CDR3 residues: CASSLGLVGNEQFF. The DNA of the CDR3 is TGTGCCAGCAGCCTCGGACTAGTGGGGAATGAGCAGTTCTTC.

The chain is built from TRBV18 and TRBJ2-2, with 8 bases aligning to TRBD1. J lost 0 bases, V lost 3 bases, and 6 bases had no gene match. CDR3 length equals 17 residues. Germline CDR1 is KGHSH and CDR2 is LQKENI. The CDR3 DNA sequence: TGTGCCAGCTCACCCTTCCGGGGACAGGCGAACACCGGGGAGCTGTTTTTT. Translating gives CASSPFRGQANTGELFF.

The chain links TRBV18 to TRBJ1-1; 7 bases line up with TRBD1. J was trimmed by 7 bases and V by 4 bases; bases with no gene match: 9. The CDR3 extends over 14 amino acids. Germline loops: CDR1 KGHSH, CDR2 LQKENI. Written as DNA, the CDR3 is TGTGCCAGCTCACTTAATTACCGGGACAGTGAAGCTTTCTTT. This sequence encodes CASSLNYRDSEAFF.

The chain is built from TRBV4-2 and TRBJ1-2, with unresolved D. Germline loops: CDR1 LGHNA, CDR2 YNFKEQ. V was cut by 6 bases and J by 4 bases, with 21 bases left in between. The CDR3 is made up of 16 amino acids. CDR3 in amino acids: CASRVSLGQAPYGYTF. In DNA form, the CDR3 reads TGTGCCAGCAGAGTTAGTCTCGGGCAGGCTCCCTATGGCTACACCTTC.

The CDR3 reads CASTIRGAKETQYF. The CDR3 nucleotides read TGTGCCAGCACTATACGGGGGGCCAAAGAGACCCAGTACTTC. The gene calls are TRBV2 and TRBJ2-5; possibly TRBD2 for D (7 bases). Germline V lookup: CDR1 SNHLY, CDR2 FYNNEI. Trimming removed 7 bases from V and 3 bases from J, with 15 bases in between. This CDR3 region has 14 residues.

The J gene is TRBJ2-1, the V gene TRBV5-1; D may match TRBD1 or TRBD2 (5 bases each). CDR3 length equals 14 residues. Germline assignment: CDR1 SGHRS and CDR2 YFSETQ. Trimming removed 4 bases at V and 4 bases at J, with 12 bases between. CDR3 in amino acids: CASSLGDQYNEQFF. CDR3 in DNA: TGCGCCAGCAGCCTCGGGGACCAATACAATGAGCAGTTCTTC.

The chain combines TRBV5-1 with TRBJ1-2; TRBD1 might be the D (6 bases). The CDR3 contains 13 residues. V was cut by 0 bases and J by 8 bases, with 11 bases left in between. CDR1 is SGHRS and CDR2 is YFSETQ in the germline V gene. CDR3 in amino acids: CASSLEQGEGYTF. CDR3 coding DNA: TGCGCCAGCAGCTTGGAACAGGGAGAAGGCTACACCTTC.

This clone has more than one count but fewer than ten. This chain joins TRBV10-3 and TRBJ1-1; the D is unclear. The CDR3 extends over 14 amino acids. The V and J ends lost 0 bases and 1 base respectively, with 6 bases between them. Germline lookup yields CDR1 ENHRY and CDR2 SYGVKD. The DNA of the CDR3 is TGTGCCATCAGTGAGTCAAGGGCGAACACTGAAGCTTTCTTT. Translated, it gives CAISESRANTEAFF.

The V and J genes are TRBV18 and TRBJ2-2, with a tentative D call TRBD2 (6 bases). CDR3 length: 14 amino acids. Trimming shortened V by 3 bases and J by 4 bases, and 9 bases separated the two germline ends. The germline V gene encodes CDR1 KGHSH and CDR2 LQKENI. This chain's CDR3 is CASSPGLITGELFF. CDR3 coding DNA: TGTGCCAGCTCACCGGGACTGATCACCGGGGAGCTGTTTTTT.

This clone occurred a few times. The chain links TRBV16 to TRBJ2-5; perhaps TRBD2 as D (6 bases). CDR1 KGHSY and CDR2 FQNENV come from the germline V gene. The CDR3 contains 15 residues. V dropped 0 bases and J dropped 5 bases, with 13 bases sitting between them. CDR3 DNA: TGTGCCAGCAGCCAATCGAGCAGGGCGGGGGAGACCCAGTACTTC. As protein: CASSQSSRAGETQYF.

V gene TRBV6-5 combines with J gene TRBJ2-7; D gene uncertain. Looked up from germline, CDR1 is MNHEY and CDR2 is SVGAGI. This CDR3 region has 14 residues. Trimming cost V 2 bases and J 6 bases, with 14 bases left between them. CDR3 amino acids: CASSYGPVSSEQYF. The CDR3 DNA follows: TGTGCCAGCAGTTACGGACCCGTCAGTTCCGAGCAGTACTTC.

The rearrangement uses TRBV29-1 and TRBJ2-7; 7 nucleotides line up with TRBD2. The CDR3 covers 15 residues. Germline assignment: CDR1 SQVTM and CDR2 ANQGSEA. Unmatched junction bases numbered 11, after V lost 6 bases and J lost 0 bases. The CDR3 nucleotides are TGCAGCGTCGCAGACCCGGGAGGCAGCTCCTACGAGCAGTACTTC. Residues: CSVADPGGSSYEQYF.

The chain carries TRBV11-3 and TRBJ2-1; 8 bases match TRBD1. Germline lookup yields CDR1 SGHNT and CDR2 YENEEA. J gave up 10 bases and V 4 bases, and 9 bases lay outside the gene matches. The CDR3 has 14 amino acids. The CDR3 protein is CASSSTTGESEQFF. The CDR3 nucleotides are TGTGCCAGCAGCTCTACGACAGGGGAGAGCGAGCAGTTCTTC.

A few counts support this clone. The genes are TRBV5-1 and TRBJ2-7; either TRBD1 or TRBD2 may supply D (5 bases each). CDR1 is SGHRS, CDR2 YFSETQ, per germline. This CDR3 region has 16 residues. V shed 4 bases and J shed 1 base, with 18 bases lying between them. CDR3 region: CASSPGGTAGSYEQYF. The CDR3 nucleotides are TGCGCCAGCAGCCCGGGTGGGACGGCGGGTTCCTACGAGCAGTACTTC.

The chain recombines TRBV15 with TRBJ1-4, with TRBD1 as a possible D gene (5 bases). This CDR3 has 14 amino acids. Germline CDR1 and CDR2: LNHNV and YYDKDF (reference sequence). V shed 8 bases and J shed 0 bases, with 10 bases lying between them. The CDR3 loop reads CATRKQATNEKLFF. The CDR3, as DNA: TGTGCCACCCGAAAACAGGCAACTAATGAAAAACTGTTTTTT.

This clone has just a few counts. In nucleotides, the CDR3 is TGTGCCAGTAGTGACGCCTACGAGCAGTACTTC. Amino acids: CASSDAYEQYF. V usage is TRBV19 and J usage is TRBJ2-7; no clear D. There are 11 residues in the CDR3. Germline V gene data show CDR1 as LNHDA and CDR2 as SQIVND (reference sequence). Trimming stripped 5 bases from V and 2 bases from J, with 4 bases between.

The gene calls are TRBV10-3 and TRBJ2-5, with a possible D match to TRBD1 (5 bases). There are 13 residues in the CDR3. V was cut by 4 bases and J by 3 bases, with 9 bases left in between. The germline V gene encodes CDR1 ENHRY and CDR2 SYGVKD. CDR3 coding DNA: TGTGCCATCAGTGCGAGCAGGGAAGAGACCCAGTACTTC. It codes for CAISASREETQYF.

This chain joins TRBV29-1 and TRBJ2-1; TRBD2 might be the D (6 bases). V lost 2 bases to trimming and J lost 8 bases, with 22 bases between them. Germline CDR1 SQVTM, CDR2 ANQGSEA. This CDR3 contains 16 residues. The CDR3 nucleotides read TGCAGCGTTGAACGACCGGGGCAGGGATGGAGGGATGAGCAGTTCTTC. Translating gives CSVERPGQGWRDEQFF.

The chain joins TRBV11-2 to TRBJ2-7; no firm D call. The CDR3 extends over 13 amino acids. Trimming cost V 0 bases and J 3 bases, with 6 bases left between them. CDR1 and CDR2 from the germline V gene are SGHAT and FQNNGV. CDR3 in DNA: TGTGCCAGCAGCTTAGACATAGACTACGAGCAGTACTTC. Translating it yields CASSLDIDYEQYF.

This chain uses TRBV28 with TRBJ2-7; D ambiguous. V was shortened by 8 bases and J by 0 bases, with 8 bases between the two germline ends. The CDR3 runs 12 residues. Germline V lookup: CDR1 MDHEN, CDR2 SYDVKM. This CDR3 is CASSRYSYEQYF. DNA of the CDR3: TGTGCCAGCTCAAGATACTCCTACGAGCAGTACTTC.

The V call is TRBV18, the J call TRBJ2-2, with 8 bases identical to TRBD1. The germline gives CDR1 KGHSH, CDR2 LQKENI. The V segment lost 5 bases and the J segment 3 bases; nucleotides outside the gene matches: 5. The CDR3 consists of 15 residues. In nucleotides, the CDR3 is TGTGCCAGCTCATCAGGACAGGGAGACACCGGGGAGCTGTTTTTT. This codes for CASSSGQGDTGELFF.